Listed below are T cell receptor beta chains from one sample, sequenced in a study of OX40 agonist ivuxolimab in advanced cancers. Sequencing was performed with immunoSEQ multiplex PCR; in TCRdb, only in-frame clones are kept and a portion is missing. The sample has about 45,000 clones, approximately 80% seen once; the top ten hold 15%. The sequences come from CD4+ or CD8+ T cells sorted from blood, collected in a trial of the OX40 agonist ivuxolimab. The receptors shown here come from an adult with an advanced solid tumor such as melanoma, head and neck, liver or kidney cancer. Both conserved end residues are part of each CDR3. A D gene is named only where the DNA matches it firmly. Where a row states a size, it is once, few, many or the class of an expanded clone; other rows omit it.

J gene | V gene | D gene | clone size | CDR3 length | CDR3 protein | CDR3 DNA
TRBJ1-1 | TRBV5-5 | NA | NA | 13 | CASSLAGNTEAFF | TGTGCCAGCAGCTTGGCCGGGAACACTGAAGCTTTCTTT
TRBJ2-5 | TRBV7-8 | NA | NA | 13 | CASSLRYKETQYF | TGTGCCAGCAGCTTGAGATACAAAGAGACCCAGTACTTC
TRBJ2-7 | TRBV4-2 | TRBD1 | NA | 16 | CASSQEVQGASYEQYF | TGTGCCAGCAGCCAAGAAGTCCAGGGGGCATCCTACGAGCAGTACTTC
TRBJ1-5 | TRBV6-5 | NA | NA | 15 | CASSPATLSNQPQHF | TGTGCCAGCAGCCCCGCCACCCTTAGCAATCAGCCCCAGCATTTT
TRBJ2-4 | TRBV7-2 | NA | NA | 18 | CASSLLVRGIFAKNIQYF | TGTGCCAGCAGCTTATTAGTACGAGGGATTTTTGCCAAAAACATTCAGTACTTC
TRBJ2-7 | TRBV11-2 | NA | NA | 15 | CASSLEAASTYEQYF | TGTGCCAGCAGCTTAGAGGCGGCATCGACCTACGAGCAGTACTTC
TRBJ2-4 | TRBV29-1 | TRBD2 | NA | 18 | CSVGGLAGGSLAKNIQYF | TGCAGCGTTGGAGGACTAGCGGGGGGCTCACTGGCCAAAAACATTCAGTACTTC
TRBJ2-2 | TRBV11-3 | NA | NA | 12 | CASSLDPGELFF | TGTGCCAGCAGCTTAGACCCCGGGGAGCTGTTTTTT
TRBJ1-6 | TRBV28 | NA | medium-sized | 16 | CASSLLPGQANSPLHF | TGTGCCAGCAGTTTACTACCGGGACAAGCAAATTCACCCCTCCACTTT
TRBJ1-2 | TRBV19 | TRBD1 | NA | 14 | CASRADRGPRGYTF | TGTGCCAGTAGGGCCGACAGGGGGCCGAGAGGCTACACCTTC
TRBJ1-1 | TRBV6-1 | NA | NA | 14 | CASSEGGMNTEAFF | TGTGCCAGCAGTGAAGGAGGAATGAACACTGAAGCTTTCTTT
TRBJ1-2 | TRBV19 | NA | once | 14 | CASSIDLGGYGYTF | TGTGCCAGTAGTATAGATCTTGGTGGCTATGGCTACACCTTC
TRBJ1-2 | TRBV6-5 | NA | NA | 14 | CASSYSPDNYGYTF | TGTGCCAGCAGTTACTCTCCAGATAACTATGGCTACACCTTC
TRBJ2-7 | TRBV27 | TRBD2 | NA | 16 | CASSSGGLAENYEQYF | TGTGCCAGCAGTTCAGGGGGACTAGCGGAGAACTACGAGCAGTACTTC
TRBJ2-7 | TRBV7-9 | TRBD2 | NA | 13 | CASSSGGTYEQYF | TGTGCCAGCAGCTCCGGGGGGACCTACGAGCAGTACTTC
TRBJ2-4 | TRBV27 | NA | NA | 13 | CASSPREGNIQYF | TGTGCCAGCAGTCCCCGAGAGGGGAACATTCAGTACTTC
TRBJ1-5 | TRBV11-3 | NA | NA | 13 | CASSEGSNQPQHF | TGTGCCAGCAGCGAGGGGAGCAATCAGCCCCAGCATTTT
TRBJ2-3 | TRBV9 | NA | NA | 12 | CASSADPQAQYF | TGTGCCAGCAGCGCGGACCCCCAGGCGCAGTATTTT
TRBJ2-1 | TRBV28 | TRBD1 | NA | 15 | CASSPGTQGKNEQFF | TGTGCCAGCAGTCCCGGGACACAGGGGAAGAATGAGCAGTTCTTC
TRBJ1-2 | TRBV5-6 | NA | once | 14 | CASSWEDSVYGYTF | TGTGCCAGCAGCTGGGAGGACAGTGTCTATGGCTACACCTTC
TRBJ2-3 | TRBV7-6 | TRBD2 | NA | 18 | CASSFHSGTSGYTDTQYF | TGTGCCAGCAGCTTTCACTCCGGGACTAGCGGTTACACAGATACGCAGTATTTT
TRBJ2-3 | TRBV13 | NA | NA | 13 | CASSLGRTDTQYF | TGTGCCAGCAGCTTAGGCAGGACAGATACGCAGTATTTT
TRBJ2-1 | TRBV5-3 | TRBD1 | NA | 12 | CASSSQGDEQFF | TGTGCCAGCAGCTCTCAGGGGGATGAGCAGTTCTTC
TRBJ1-2 | TRBV9 | NA | NA | 13 | CASSVGTDYGYTF | TGTGCCAGCAGCGTTGGGACGGATTATGGCTACACCTTC
TRBJ2-1 | TRBV10-2 | NA | NA | 17 | CASSNLDYQPPYNEQFF | TGCGCCAGCAGTAACCTGGACTACCAACCTCCATACAATGAGCAGTTCTTC
TRBJ1-5 | TRBV5-4 | NA | NA | 13 | CASSLEGSQPQHF | TGTGCCAGCAGCTTGGAGGGTAGTCAGCCCCAGCATTTT
TRBJ2-7 | TRBV7-6 | NA | NA | 15 | CASSLVGQGIYEQYF | TGTGCCAGCAGCTTAGTCGGTCAGGGGATATACGAGCAGTACTTC